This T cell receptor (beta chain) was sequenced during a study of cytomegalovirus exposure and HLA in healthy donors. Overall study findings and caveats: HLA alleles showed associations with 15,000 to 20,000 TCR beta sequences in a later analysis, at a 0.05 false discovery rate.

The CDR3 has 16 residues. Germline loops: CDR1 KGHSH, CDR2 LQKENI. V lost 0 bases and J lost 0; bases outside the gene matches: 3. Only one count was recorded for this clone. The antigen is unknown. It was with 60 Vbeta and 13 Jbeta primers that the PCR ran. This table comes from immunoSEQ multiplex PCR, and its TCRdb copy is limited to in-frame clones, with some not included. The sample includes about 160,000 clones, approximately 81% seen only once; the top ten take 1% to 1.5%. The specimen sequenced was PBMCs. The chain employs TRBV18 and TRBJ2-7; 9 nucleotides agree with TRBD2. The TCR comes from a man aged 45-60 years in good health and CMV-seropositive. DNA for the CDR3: TGTGCCAGCTCACCACCGTGGCGGGAGGGCTCCTACGAGCAGTACTTC. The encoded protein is CASSPPWREGSYEQYF.